These T cell receptor beta chains were read from a single sample in a study of blood T cell repertoires in COVID-19. Sequencing used immunoSEQ multiplex PCR; TCRdb keeps in-frame clones, though not all of them. The sample holds some 140,000 clones, approximately 84% seen once. The material sequenced was PBMCs or T cells enriched from blood (not recorded which). The receptors stem from a man between 40 and 49 years old with acute COVID-19. Both conserved end residues are part of each CDR3. D genes are given only for firm matches. Clone sizes are given selectively: once, few, many, or a class where the clone is expanded.

TRBV25-1	NA	TRBJ2-5	15	NA	CASSEWRGDEETQYF	TGTGCCAGCAGTGAATGGCGCGGGGACGAGGAGACCCAGTACTTC
TRBV6-5	NA	TRBJ1-2	14	NA	CASSTGRSSYGYTF	TGTGCCAGCAGTACAGGGCGGTCCAGCTATGGCTACACCTTC
TRBV19	NA	TRBJ1-1	14	NA	CASSIDLRDIQAFF	TGTGCCAGTAGTATAGATCTCCGGGACATACAAGCTTTCTTT
TRBV30	TRBD2	TRBJ2-3	15	NA	CASLGTSGPTDTQYF	TGTGCCTCTTTAGGGACTAGCGGACCCACAGATACGCAGTATTTT
TRBV28	NA	TRBJ1-2	14	NA	CASSQSGGNVSYTF	TGTGCCAGCAGTCAGTCGGGTGGTAATGTTAGCTACACCTTC
TRBV7-6	NA	TRBJ1-1	15	NA	CASSPSGDSWERAFF	TGTGCCAGCAGCCCTAGTGGGGACTCATGGGAGAGGGCTTTCTTT
TRBV5-4	NA	TRBJ2-7	13	NA	CASSLGQNYEQYF	TGTGCCAGCAGCCTTGGACAGAATTACGAGCAGTACTTC
TRBV27	TRBD1	TRBJ2-7	13	NA	CASRGQGRYEQYF	TGTGCCAGCAGAGGACAGGGGCGGTACGAGCAGTACTTC
TRBV28	NA	TRBJ2-3	13	NA	CASRATVSDTQYF	TGTGCCAGCAGGGCCACAGTTTCAGATACGCAGTATTTT
TRBV18	NA	TRBJ1-3	14	NA	CASSPVGPGNTIYF	TGTGCCAGCTCCCCAGTTGGCCCTGGAAACACCATATATTTT
TRBV5-1	TRBD2	TRBJ2-1	17	few	CASSLRASGSMYNEQFF	TGCGCCAGCAGCTTGAGGGCTAGCGGGAGCATGTACAATGAGCAGTTCTTC
TRBV6-4	NA	TRBJ1-2	15	NA	CASSENSLLLGGYTF	TGTGCCAGCAGTGAGAACAGTCTCCTATTGGGCGGCTACACCTTC
TRBV9	NA	TRBJ1-1	15	NA	CASSPWTDTNTEAFF	TGTGCCAGCAGCCCTTGGACAGATACAAACACTGAAGCTTTCTTT
TRBV5-6	NA	TRBJ1-3	15	NA	CASSIQGTYGNTIYF	TGTGCCAGCAGCATACAGGGTACCTATGGAAACACCATATATTTT
TRBV11-2	TRBD1	TRBJ1-4	15	NA	CASSFRGTANEKLFF	TGTGCCAGCAGCTTTAGGGGGACAGCTAATGAAAAACTGTTTTTT
TRBV28	NA	TRBJ2-6	13	NA	CATRLPGANVLTF	TGTGCCACCCGCCTACCTGGGGCCAACGTCCTGACTTTC
TRBV11-2	TRBD1	TRBJ1-1	14	NA	CASSLERQGAEAFF	TGTGCCAGCAGCTTGGAAAGACAGGGGGCTGAAGCTTTCTTT
TRBV6-5	NA	TRBJ1-3	14	NA	CASSRASAGNTIYF	TGTGCCAGCAGCAGAGCTAGCGCTGGAAACACCATATATTTT
TRBV6-5	TRBD1	TRBJ1-1	13	NA	CASMDRENTEAFF	TGTGCCAGCATGGACAGGGAGAACACTGAAGCTTTCTTT
TRBV28	TRBD2	TRBJ2-1	17	NA	CASSLNSGRATLDEQFF	TGTGCCAGCAGTTTAAATAGCGGGAGGGCCACTCTGGATGAGCAGTTCTTC
TRBV29-1	TRBD2	TRBJ2-1	14	NA	CSADPGLAVNEQFF	TGCAGCGCCGATCCGGGACTAGCGGTTAATGAGCAGTTCTTC
TRBV24-1	NA	TRBJ1-2	14	NA	CATSDAGDNYGYTF	TGTGCCACCAGTGATGCAGGGGATAACTATGGCTACACCTTC
TRBV7-2	TRBD2	TRBJ2-5	15	NA	CASSRTSGDQETQYF	TGTGCCAGCAGTCGGACTAGCGGGGACCAAGAGACCCAGTACTTC
TRBV5-4	TRBD1	TRBJ2-1	17	few	CASSLGQGATGYNEQFF	TGTGCCAGCAGCCTAGGACAGGGGGCTACGGGGTACAATGAGCAGTTCTTC
TRBV7-8	TRBD1	TRBJ1-1	17	NA	CASSLAVPGQPNTEAFF	TGTGCCAGCAGCCTAGCGGTCCCGGGACAGCCGAACACTGAAGCTTTCTTT
TRBV27	TRBD1	TRBJ2-3	16	NA	CASSLWGRGLTDTQYF	TGTGCCAGCAGTTTATGGGGCAGGGGGCTGACAGATACGCAGTATTTT
TRBV12-3/TRBV12-4	NA	TRBJ2-7	11	once	CASSRDYEQYF	TGTGCCAGCAGCCGGGACTACGAGCAGTACTTC
TRBV19	NA	TRBJ1-4	14	NA	CASSNTGLGEKLFF	TGTGCCAGTAGTAATACAGGGCTGGGTGAAAAACTGTTTTTT
TRBV28	NA	TRBJ1-2	14	NA	CASLGGRLNYGYTF	TGTGCCAGCTTGGGGGGGCGTTTAAACTATGGCTACACCTTC
TRBV11-3	NA	TRBJ1-1	13	NA	CASSLGASAEAFF	TGTGCCAGCAGCTTGGGGGCGTCCGCTGAAGCTTTCTTT
TRBV30	NA	TRBJ1-6	15	NA	CAWTPLSTGASPLHF	TGTGCCTGGACGCCACTTTCAACAGGTGCCTCACCCCTCCACTTT
TRBV4-1	NA	TRBJ1-3	18	NA	CASSQDSTGTLSGNTIYF	TGCGCCAGCAGCCAAGATAGTACCGGGACTCTCTCTGGAAACACCATATATTTT
TRBV10-3	NA	TRBJ2-7	14	NA	CAISQKDSNYEQYF	TGTGCCATCAGTCAAAAGGACTCGAACTACGAGCAGTACTTC
TRBV5-8	TRBD1	TRBJ2-7	15	NA	CASSFEGQGTYEQYF	TGTGCCAGCAGCTTTGAGGGACAGGGAACGTACGAGCAGTACTTC
TRBV6-5	NA	TRBJ1-3	13	NA	CASRTNSGNTIYF	TGTGCCAGCAGGACAAATTCTGGAAACACCATATATTTT
TRBV4-3	NA	TRBJ2-1	15	NA	CASSRGWTNYNEQFF	TGCGCCAGCAGCCGCGGGTGGACCAACTACAATGAGCAGTTCTTC
TRBV11-3	NA	TRBJ2-3	16	NA	CASSLFGGGAGDTQYF	TGTGCCAGCAGCTTATTTGGTGGGGGGGCTGGGGATACGCAGTATTTT
TRBV6-5	TRBD1	TRBJ1-1	16	NA	CASSYSRTGGSTEAFF	TGTGCCAGCAGTTACTCGAGGACAGGGGGGAGCACTGAAGCTTTCTTT
TRBV29-1	NA	TRBJ1-1	13	NA	CSVGGGILAEAFF	TGCAGCGTGGGAGGGGGTATTCTCGCTGAAGCTTTCTTT
TRBV30	TRBD1	TRBJ1-6	18	NA	CAWSAGTGSSSYNSPLHF	TGTGCCTGGAGTGCCGGGACAGGTTCTAGCTCCTATAATTCACCCCTCCACTTT
TRBV19	NA	TRBJ1-1	16	NA	CASSRGAGTQNTEAFF	TGTGCCAGTAGTAGAGGAGCCGGGACACAGAACACTGAAGCTTTCTTT